The entry below describes one T cell receptor (beta chain). Some clones are missing from TCRdb's copy, which holds only in-frame ones; the method was immunoSEQ multiplex PCR. The sample lists about 69,000 clones, approximately 84% seen once, with roughly 4.7% in the top ten. The CDR3 is made up of 14 amino acids. Germline V CDR1 and CDR2: GTSNPN, SVGIG (reference sequence). The ends were cut back, 3 bases at V and 0 bases at J, with 12 bases in the middle. The data belong to a study of early stage breast cancer tumors. About the research overall: The ER+/PR+/HER2- tumors included roughly eight ductal and four lobular carcinomas. Average read coverage per sample was 9.5 to 10-fold.

This clonotype originated in a person in their 40s with breast cancer. The chain uses TRBV30 and TRBJ2-7, with unresolved D. Sequencing input: blood. Here the CDR3 reads CAWRRLQSSYEQYF. The CDR3 bases are TGTGCCTGGAGGAGGCTCCAGAGCTCCTACGAGCAGTACTTC.